These 24 T cell receptor beta chains share one sample of origin, sequenced in a study of T cell responses to AZD1222 COVID-19 vaccine. Sequencing was performed with immunoSEQ multiplex PCR; in TCRdb, only in-frame clones are kept and a portion is missing. Here the sample spans 120,000 or so clones, 80% to 90% being singletons. The sequencing here drew on peripheral blood, taken on day 0 of AZD1222 vaccination. The receptors derive from an adult in good health.

This clone was detected only a few times. DNA of the CDR3: TGCAGTGCTAGTGGGACAGGGCATAGGGACACCTTCGCGCAGCACACCATATATTTT. Amino acids: CSASGTGHRDTFAQHTIYF. V gene TRBV20-1 combines with J gene TRBJ1-3; 9 bases align to TRBD1. There are 19 residues in the CDR3. V was pared by 3 bases and J by 8 bases, with 23 bases of the junction left unmatched. Germline CDR1 DFQATT, CDR2 SNEGSKA (reference sequence).

The sample holds a few counts of this clone. The CDR3 loop reads CASSQGENTEAFF. For the CDR3, the DNA is TGTGCCAGCAGCCAGGGTGAGAACACTGAAGCTTTCTTT. The chain joins TRBV7-9 to TRBJ1-1; TRBD1 is a possible D gene (5 bases). Looked up from germline, CDR1 is SEHNR and CDR2 is FQNEAQ (reference sequence). With 5 bases removed from V and 1 base from J, the gap between germline ends came to 8 bases. CDR3 length equals 13 residues.

This chain connects TRBV6-5 to TRBJ1-4; tentatively, D is TRBD1 (5 bases). The CDR3 sequence is 16 residues long. V was trimmed by 0 bases and J by 8 bases, leaving 16 bases between them. The V gene's germline CDR1 is MNHEY and CDR2 SVGAGI. DNA for the CDR3: TGTGCCAGCAGTTACTCGATAGTTAGACAGAACGAAAAACTGTTTTTT. Amino acid sequence: CASSYSIVRQNEKLFF.

This clone was detected many times. This sequence joins TRBV5-1 and TRBJ1-3; D ambiguous. This CDR3 comprises 14 residues. The V gene lost 3 bases and the J gene lost 0 bases, with 7 bases spanning the gap. Germline loops: CDR1 SGHRS, CDR2 YFSETQ. The CDR3 nucleotides are TGCGCCAGCAGCTCCCTGAACTCTGGAAACACCATATATTTT. This encodes CASSSLNSGNTIYF.

The V gene is TRBV5-6, the J gene TRBJ2-3, with D tentatively TRBD2 (6 bases). The germline V gene encodes CDR1 SGHDT and CDR2 YYEEEE. Trimming removed 6 bases at V and 4 bases at J, with 18 bases between. The CDR3 has 15 residues. DNA for the CDR3: TGTGCCAGCACCGGGGGTTGGGGACCCCCAGATACGCAGTATTTT. Translating it yields CASTGGWGPPDTQYF.

The chain links TRBV24-1 to TRBJ2-5; TRBD2 is a possible D gene (6 bases). CDR1 and CDR2 from the germline V gene are KGHDR and SFDVKD. The CDR3 length is 13 residues. Deletions cut 4 bases from V and 2 bases from J, with 7 bases between. The CDR3 coding sequence is TGTGCCACCAGTGACGGGGGTCAAGAGACCCAGTACTTC. It specifies CATSDGGQETQYF.

The chain couples TRBV5-4 to TRBJ2-2; TRBD1 matches at 11 bases. Germline CDR1 and CDR2: SGHNT and YYREEE (reference sequence). Trimming cost V 3 bases and J 7 bases; bases outside gene matches: 5. The CDR3 contains 15 residues. In DNA form, the CDR3 reads TGTGCCAGCAGCTCAGGGACAGGGGGTGGCGGGGAGCTGTTTTTT. Protein product: CASSSGTGGGGELFF.

V gene TRBV27 combines with J gene TRBJ2-1, with D perhaps matching TRBD2 (7 bases). V lost 5 bases to trimming and J lost 4 bases, with 27 bases between them. From germline, CDR1 is MNHEY and CDR2 SMNVEV (reference sequence). This CDR3 is 19 amino acids long. CDR3 protein: CASSRGGGGSGNPYNEQFF. The CDR3 DNA reads as TGTGCCAGCAGTAGAGGGGGAGGGGGTAGCGGAAACCCTTACAATGAGCAGTTCTTC.

This chain joins TRBV5-1 and TRBJ2-3; weak D call: TRBD1 (6 bases). V was pared by 1 base and J by 6 bases, with 15 bases between. Germline V gives CDR1 SGHRS, CDR2 YFSETQ. The CDR3 loop spans 15 amino acids. The CDR3 protein is CASSLPQGYSDTQYF. In DNA form, the CDR3 reads TGCGCCAGCAGCTTGCCCCAGGGGTATAGCGATACGCAGTATTTT.

The chain has TRBV24-1 and TRBJ2-7; D is perhaps TRBD2 (6 bases). V shed 10 bases and J shed 5 bases, with 20 bases lying between them. The CDR3 contains 14 residues. Germline V gives CDR1 KGHDR, CDR2 SFDVKD. CDR3 bases: TGTGCCACAGCAAACTCCCCTGGGGGGAACGAGCAGTACTTC. It is translated as CATANSPGGNEQYF.

CDR3 nucleotide sequence: TGTGCCAGCGGACTTATGAACACCGGGGAGCTGTTTTTT. Its translation is CASGLMNTGELFF. The chain combines TRBV7-9 with TRBJ2-2, with D perhaps matching TRBD2 (5 bases). Trimming took off 8 bases at V and 1 base at J, with 8 bases between the two ends. Germline-derived CDR1 and CDR2 are SEHNR and FQNEAQ (reference sequence). There are 13 residues in the CDR3. Together with reference TRBV7-9 and TRBJ2-2, the CDR3 gives the full variable domain: DTGVSQNPRHKITKRGQNVTFRCDPISEHNRLYWYRQTLGQGPEFLTYFQNEAQLEKSRLLSDRFSAERPKGSFSTLEIQRTEQGDSAMYLCASGLMNTGELFFGEGSRLTVL.

In this sample, this clone turned up once. CDR3 residues: CASSLGGAASNYGYTF. The CDR3 DNA follows: TGTGCCAGCAGCTTAGGGGGGGCGGCGTCTAACTATGGCTACACCTTC. The rearrangement links TRBV11-2 to TRBJ1-2; D may be TRBD1 (6 bases). Trimming removed 1 base at V and 0 bases at J, with 12 bases between. Germline CDR1 SGHAT, CDR2 FQNNGV. This CDR3 spans 16 amino acids.

V usage is TRBV9 and J usage is TRBJ2-3; TRBD1 matches at 9 bases. Germline V lookup: CDR1 SGDLS, CDR2 YYNGEE. Germline trimming cut 4 bases from V and 0 bases from J; bases unmatched to any gene: 6. CDR3 length: 16 residues. CDR3 nucleotides: TGTGCCAGCAGCCAGGGACAGGGATATAGCACAGATACGCAGTATTTT. Encoded protein: CASSQGQGYSTDTQYF.

The chain joins TRBV7-2 to TRBJ2-2; TRBD2 matches at 12 bases. V lost 6 bases to trimming and J lost 4 bases; unmatched junction nucleotides: 3. The germline V gene has CDR1 SGHTA and CDR2 FQGNSA. The CDR3 has 15 residues. The DNA of the CDR3 is TGTGCCAGCAGGCGGACTAGCGGGATCACCGGGGAGCTGTTTTTT. It is translated as CASRRTSGITGELFF.

The chain has TRBV7-8 and TRBJ1-1; no firm D call. Germline CDR1 is SGHVS and CDR2 is FQNEAQ. The V end lost 1 base, the J end lost 10 bases, and 10 bases lay between the germline ends. The CDR3 totals 12 residues. CDR3 DNA sequence: TGTGCCAGCAGCTTAGGATATGGTGGAGCTTTCTTT. Translated, it gives CASSLGYGGAFF. The whole variable domain, remainder taken from reference TRBV7-8 and TRBJ1-1, is GAGVSQSPRYKVAKRGQDVALRCDPISGHVSLFWYQQALGQGPEFLTYFQNEAQLDKSGLPSDRFFAERPEGSVSTLKIQRTQQEDSAVYLCASSLGYGGAFFGQGTRLTVV.

The V and J genes are TRBV19 and TRBJ2-7; 9 nucleotides align to TRBD1. Germline assignment: CDR1 LNHDA and CDR2 SQIVND (reference sequence). CDR3 length: 15 residues. J lost 4 bases, V lost 7 bases, and 11 bases had no gene match. The CDR3 loop is CASKGRGTGSYEQYF. The CDR3 nucleotides read TGTGCCAGTAAGGGTAGGGGGACAGGGTCTTACGAGCAGTACTTC.

The V and J genes are TRBV10-3 and TRBJ2-7; D call uncertain. CDR1 is ENHRY and CDR2 is SYGVKD in the germline V gene. This CDR3 has 14 amino acids. V lost 3 bases and J 1 base, leaving 10 bases between the germline ends. The CDR3 DNA is TGTGCCATCAGTGACCTCGAAGGGTCCTACGAGCAGTACTTC. Protein product: CAISDLEGSYEQYF.

V usage is TRBV4-2 and J usage is TRBJ2-1, with a possible D match to TRBD2 (5 bases). CDR1 and CDR2 from the germline V gene are LGHNA and YNFKEQ. Trimming stripped 4 bases from V and 5 bases from J, with 15 bases between. The CDR3 totals 15 residues. Here the CDR3 DNA reads TGTGCCAGCAGCCCCGACGACGGACTGGACAATGAGCAGTTCTTC. It translates to CASSPDDGLDNEQFF.

The chain is built from TRBV28 and TRBJ1-6; D is undetermined. This CDR3 contains 14 residues. Trimming took 3 bases from V and 5 from J, leaving 8 bases between them. Per the germline V gene, CDR1 is MDHEN and CDR2 is SYDVKM. In DNA, the CDR3 is TGTGCCAGCAGTTTTCCAGGCCATAATTCACCCCTCCACTTT. Encoded protein: CASSFPGHNSPLHF.

This clone was found a few times. The chain couples TRBV11-2 to TRBJ2-1, with D possibly matching TRBD1 (6 bases). This CDR3 is 15 amino acids long. Germline V gives CDR1 SGHAT, CDR2 FQNNGV. The germline V and J ends were trimmed by 3 bases and 6 bases, with 15 bases remaining between them. In DNA form, the CDR3 reads TGTGCCAGCAGCTTTAGCCCCAGGGGATTCAATGAGCAGTTCTTC. Protein product: CASSFSPRGFNEQFF.

The DNA of the CDR3 is TGCAGCGCCACCAGGGGGGACACTGAAGCTTTCTTT. The encoded protein is CSATRGDTEAFF. This chain joins TRBV29-1 and TRBJ1-1, with 7 bases lining up with TRBD1. The CDR3 has 12 amino acids. With V trimmed by 7 bases and J by 3 bases, 5 bases remained unmatched. The germline V gene has CDR1 SQVTM and CDR2 ANQGSEA.

V gene TRBV10-2 combines with J gene TRBJ1-5; D call uncertain. This CDR3 is 16 amino acids long. V dropped 5 bases and J dropped 4 bases, with 18 bases sitting between them. CDR1 and CDR2 (germline): WSHSY, SAAADI. CDR3 region: CASSKPADLGNQPQHF. CDR3 nucleotides: TGCGCCAGCAGTAAACCGGCGGATTTGGGAAATCAGCCCCAGCATTTT.

V is TRBV21-1 and J is TRBJ2-7; no check of the table's D call, TRBD2, against the DNA was made. TRBV21-1 has pseudogene status. The CDR3 totals 19 residues. CDR3 region: CASSKVREAGRACPYEQYF. CDR3 DNA: TGTGCCAGCAGCAAAGTACGGGAAGCGGGACGTGCGTGCCCCTACGAGCAGTACTTC.

This chain joins TRBV6-5 and TRBJ1-1; D may be TRBD1 (6 bases). The V end was cut by 6 bases, the J end by 3 bases, with 17 bases between. Germline V CDR1 and CDR2: MNHEY, SVGAGI. CDR3 length: 15 amino acids. This CDR3 reads CASRRTAGEDTEAFF. In DNA, the CDR3 is TGTGCCAGCAGACGCACAGCAGGGGAGGACACTGAAGCTTTCTTT.